The 5 T cell receptor beta chains listed next were all sequenced from one sample in a study of T cells after yellow fever vaccination. Via MiXCR, TCRdb re-called the 5' RACE reads, giving one row per CDR3 protein. The sample lists 50,000 to 75,000 distinct CDR3 sequences, around 7% occurring once. This sample comprised CD8+ T cells sorted from PBMCs, obtained on the day of the first yellow fever vaccination. All receptors come from a man in his late teens or twenties who received the YFV17D yellow fever vaccine.

This clonotype was seen at least ten times. CDR3: CASRPRALQYV. CDR3 DNA sequence: TGTGCCAGCAGACCCCGCGCACTACAGTACGTC. V is TRBV28 and J is TRBJ2-7, with no clear D. The CDR3 totals 11 residues. V shed 6 bases and J shed 10 bases, with 13 bases lying between them. Germline loops: CDR1 MDHEN, CDR2 SYDVKM.

DNA of the CDR3: TGTGCCAGCAACCCGCTCGGGACATCGTATAATTCACCCCTCCACTTT. Translation gives CASNPLGTSYNSPLHF. The chain carries TRBV5-5 and TRBJ1-6; D is perhaps TRBD1 (6 bases). The V end was cut by 6 bases, the J end by 4 bases, with 17 bases between. CDR3 length equals 16 residues. Germline CDR1 reads SGHKS; CDR2 reads YYEKEE (reference sequence). Full variable domain (outside the CDR3, taken from reference TRBV5-5 and TRBJ1-6): DAGVTQSPTHLIKTRGQQVTLRCSPISGHKSVSWYQQVLGQGPQFIFQYYEKEERGRGNFPDRFSARQFPNYSSELNVNALLLGDSALYLCASNPLGTSYNSPLHFGNGTRLTVT.

This clonotype was seen more than once but under ten times. This sequence joins TRBV5-5 and TRBJ1-5; possible D gene TRBD1, 6 bases. This CDR3 spans 15 amino acids. V was pared by 4 bases and J by 1 base, with 12 bases between. From germline, CDR1 is SGHKS and CDR2 YYEKEE (reference sequence). The CDR3 DNA reads TGTGCCAGCAGCCCGCGGGGGGCGAGCAATCAGCCCCAGCATTTT. Amino acid sequence: CASSPRGASNQPQHF.

This clonotype has more than one count but fewer than ten. V is TRBV18 and J is TRBJ1-2; D is possibly TRBD1 (5 bases). CDR1 and CDR2 (germline): KGHSH, LQKENI. The CDR3 covers 12 residues. Trimming cost V 0 bases and J 8 bases, with 7 bases left between them. As DNA, the CDR3 is TGTGCCAGCTCACCACCGGGGGAAGGCTACACCTTC. Protein: CASSPPGEGYTF.

The chain uses TRBV20-1 and TRBJ2-6; 8 bases align to TRBD2. The CDR3 totals 16 residues. With V trimmed by 4 bases and J by 0 bases, 5 bases remained unmatched. Germline V gives CDR1 DFQATT, CDR2 SNEGSKA (reference sequence). CDR3 nucleotides: TGCAGTGCTACGAGCGGGGGACCCTCTGGGGCCAACGTCCTGACTTTC. Protein: CSATSGGPSGANVLTF.